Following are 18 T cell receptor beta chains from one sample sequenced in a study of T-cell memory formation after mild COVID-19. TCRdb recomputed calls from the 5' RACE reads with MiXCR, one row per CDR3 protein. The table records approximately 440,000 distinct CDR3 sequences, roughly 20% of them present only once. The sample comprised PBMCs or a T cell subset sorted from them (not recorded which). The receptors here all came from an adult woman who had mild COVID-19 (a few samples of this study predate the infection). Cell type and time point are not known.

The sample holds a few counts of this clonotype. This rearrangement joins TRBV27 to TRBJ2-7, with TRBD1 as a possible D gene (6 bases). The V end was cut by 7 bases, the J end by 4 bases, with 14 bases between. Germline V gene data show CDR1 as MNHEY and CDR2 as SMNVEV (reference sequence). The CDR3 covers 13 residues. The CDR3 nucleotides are TGTGCCAGCAAGCACACACAGGGTTACGAGCAGTACTTC. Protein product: CASKHTQGYEQYF.

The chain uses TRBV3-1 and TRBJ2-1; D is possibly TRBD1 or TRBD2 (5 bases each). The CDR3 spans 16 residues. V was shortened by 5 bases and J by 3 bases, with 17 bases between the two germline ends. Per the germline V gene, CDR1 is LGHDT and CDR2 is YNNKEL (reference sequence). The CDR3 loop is CASSSGMGVGYNEQFF. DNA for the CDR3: TGTGCCAGCAGCTCAGGTATGGGGGTTGGCTACAATGAGCAGTTCTTC.

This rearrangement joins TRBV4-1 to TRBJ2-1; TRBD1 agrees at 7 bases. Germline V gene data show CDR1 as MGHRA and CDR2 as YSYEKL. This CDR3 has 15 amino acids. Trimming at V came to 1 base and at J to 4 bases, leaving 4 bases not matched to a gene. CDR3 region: CASSQALGQYNEQFF. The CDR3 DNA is TGCGCCAGCAGCCAAGCTTTGGGACAGTACAATGAGCAGTTCTTC.

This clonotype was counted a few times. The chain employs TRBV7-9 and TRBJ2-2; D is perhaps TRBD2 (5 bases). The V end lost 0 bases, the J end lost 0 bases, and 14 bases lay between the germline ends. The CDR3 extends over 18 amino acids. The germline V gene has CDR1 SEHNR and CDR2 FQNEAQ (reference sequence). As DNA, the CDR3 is TGTGCCAGCAGCTTAGCAATCATTGAGGGCGCGAACACCGGGGAGCTGTTTTTT. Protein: CASSLAIIEGANTGELFF.

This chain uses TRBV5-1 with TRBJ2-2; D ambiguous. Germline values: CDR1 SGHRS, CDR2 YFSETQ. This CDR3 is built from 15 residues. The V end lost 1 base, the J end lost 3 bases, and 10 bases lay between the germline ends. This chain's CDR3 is CASSLRVADTGELFF. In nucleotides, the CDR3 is TGCGCCAGCAGCTTGAGGGTGGCGGACACCGGGGAGCTGTTTTTT. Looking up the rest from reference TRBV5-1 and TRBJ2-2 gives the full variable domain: KAGVTQTPRYLIKTRGQQVTLSCSPISGHRSVSWYQQTPGQGLQFLFEYFSETQRNKGNFPGRFSGRQFSNSRSEMNVSTLELGDSALYLCASSLRVADTGELFFGEGSRLTVL.

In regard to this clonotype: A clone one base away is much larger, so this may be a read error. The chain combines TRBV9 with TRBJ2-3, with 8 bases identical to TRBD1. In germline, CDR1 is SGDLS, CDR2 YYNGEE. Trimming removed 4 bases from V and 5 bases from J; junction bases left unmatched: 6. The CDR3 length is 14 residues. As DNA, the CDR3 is TGTGCCAGCAGCCCCCGGACAGGGATAGATACGCAGTATTTT. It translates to CASSPRTGIDTQYF.

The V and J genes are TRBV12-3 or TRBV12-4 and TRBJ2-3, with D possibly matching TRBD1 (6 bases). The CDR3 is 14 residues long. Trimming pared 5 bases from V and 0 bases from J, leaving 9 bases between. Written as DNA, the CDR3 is TGTGCCAGCAGTATGACAGGTAGCACAGATACGCAGTATTTT. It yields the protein CASSMTGSTDTQYF.

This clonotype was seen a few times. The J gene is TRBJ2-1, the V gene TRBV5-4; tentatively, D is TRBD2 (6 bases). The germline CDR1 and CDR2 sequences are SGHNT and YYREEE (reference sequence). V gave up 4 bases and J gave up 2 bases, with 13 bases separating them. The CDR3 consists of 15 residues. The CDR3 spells CASSEGGVTYNEQFF. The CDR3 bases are TGTGCCAGCAGCGAAGGCGGGGTTACCTACAATGAGCAGTTCTTC.

Here the CDR3 reads CASSQDVGSSYNEQFF. CDR3 DNA: TGCGCCAGCAGCCAAGATGTCGGGAGCTCCTACAATGAGCAGTTCTTC. The chain combines TRBV4-3 with TRBJ2-1; weak D call: TRBD2 (6 bases). There are 16 residues in the CDR3. The germline gives CDR1 LGHNA, CDR2 YSLEER. V lost 0 bases to trimming and J lost 0 bases, with 9 bases between them.

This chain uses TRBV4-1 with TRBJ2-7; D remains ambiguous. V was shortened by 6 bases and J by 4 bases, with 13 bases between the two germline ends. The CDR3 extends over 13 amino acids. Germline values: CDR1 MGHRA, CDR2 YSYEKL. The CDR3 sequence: CASSPSILYEQYF. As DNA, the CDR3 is TGCGCCAGCAGTCCGTCCATCCTATACGAGCAGTACTTC.

The CDR3 region is CASSFNTQPQHF. The CDR3 DNA sequence: TGTGCCAGCAGCTTTAACACCCAGCCCCAGCATTTT. The chain joins TRBV7-9 to TRBJ1-5; D is unclear. The CDR3 is made up of 12 amino acids. Trimming took 3 bases from V and 7 from J, leaving 7 bases between them. CDR1 and CDR2 from the germline V gene are SEHNR and FQNEAQ (reference sequence).

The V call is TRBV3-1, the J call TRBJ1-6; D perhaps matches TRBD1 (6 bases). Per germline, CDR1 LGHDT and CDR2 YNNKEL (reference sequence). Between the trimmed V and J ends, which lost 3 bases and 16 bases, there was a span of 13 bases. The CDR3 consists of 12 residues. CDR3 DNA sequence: TGTGCCAGCAGCCAGCTAGGACAGCCTCTCCACTTT. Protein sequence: CASSQLGQPLHF.

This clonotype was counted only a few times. Here the CDR3 DNA reads TGTGCCAGCAGCGGGAAAGAGCGTACTAGCACAGATACGCAGTATTTT. Amino acids: CASSGKERTSTDTQYF. The chain uses TRBV7-9 and TRBJ2-3; D gene unclear. This CDR3 spans 16 amino acids. Between the trimmed V and J ends, which lost 5 bases and 0 bases, there was a span of 15 bases. Per the germline V gene, CDR1 is SEHNR and CDR2 is FQNEAQ (reference sequence).

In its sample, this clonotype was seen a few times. CDR3 region: CASSPGQTNTGELFF. The CDR3 bases are TGTGCCAGCAGCCCCGGACAGACGAACACCGGGGAGCTGTTTTTT. The chain employs TRBV12-3 or TRBV12-4 and TRBJ2-2, with D tentatively TRBD1 (6 bases). The CDR3 covers 15 residues. V lost 6 bases and J lost 0, with 11 bases in between.

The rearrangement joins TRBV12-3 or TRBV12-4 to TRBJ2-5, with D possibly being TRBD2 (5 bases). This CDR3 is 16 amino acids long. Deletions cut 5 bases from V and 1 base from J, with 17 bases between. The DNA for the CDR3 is TGTGCCAGCAGTGGGGAGCGGCTTGGTGCCCAAGAGACCCAGTACTTC. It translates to CASSGERLGAQETQYF.

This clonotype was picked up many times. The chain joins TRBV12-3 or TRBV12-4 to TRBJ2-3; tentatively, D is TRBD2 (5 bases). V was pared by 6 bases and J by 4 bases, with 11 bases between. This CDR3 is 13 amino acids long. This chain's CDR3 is CASSLGAADTQYF. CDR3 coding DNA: TGTGCCAGCAGCTTGGGAGCGGCAGATACGCAGTATTTT.

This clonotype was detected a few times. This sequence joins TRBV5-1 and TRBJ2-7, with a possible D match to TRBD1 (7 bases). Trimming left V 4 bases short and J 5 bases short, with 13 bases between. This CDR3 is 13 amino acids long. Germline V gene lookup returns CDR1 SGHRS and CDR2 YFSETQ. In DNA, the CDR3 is TGCGCCAGCAGCGCGCAGGGGGGACACGAGCAGTACTTC. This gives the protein CASSAQGGHEQYF.

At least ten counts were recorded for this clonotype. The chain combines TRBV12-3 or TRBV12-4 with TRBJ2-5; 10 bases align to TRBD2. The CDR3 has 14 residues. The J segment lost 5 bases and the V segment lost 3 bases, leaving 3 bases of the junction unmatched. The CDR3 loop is CASSFTSGVETQYF. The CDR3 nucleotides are TGTGCCAGCAGTTTCACTAGCGGGGTGGAGACCCAGTACTTC.